This TCR beta chain is drawn from a study of blood T cell repertoires in COVID-19. Study as a whole: Whether acute or convalescent, the COVID-19 samples came from the United States, Italy and Spain. The analysed material was cDNA or gDNA that came from T cells, B-cell-depleted T cells, or PBMCs.

In the study's own analysis: The authors estimated nucleated cell counts from reference gene primer amplification. Data came from immunoSEQ multiplex PCR; TCRdb stores just in-frame clones and leaves some out. D and trimming come from the DNA, and the V and J calls and clone size come from that table. The table shows roughly 460,000 clones, with around 90% occurring only once. A Seattle source enrolled patients during active infection and followed them longitudinally. The CDR3 has 14 residues. The V gene end was trimmed by 3 bases and the J gene end by 2 bases; junction bases not matched to a gene: 3. CDR1 and CDR2 from the germline V gene are MNHEY and SVGEGT.

What was sequenced was peripheral blood. The gene calls are TRBV6-2 or TRBV6-3 and TRBJ2-5, with 7 bases identical to TRBD2. This TCR was recovered from a man between 18 and 29 years old with COVID-19, enrolled during active disease. CDR3 amino acids: CASSYWGGQETQYF. The CDR3 DNA reads TGTGCCAGCAGTTATTGGGGGGGACAAGAGACCCAGTACTTC.